This T cell receptor (beta chain) was recovered during a study of metastatic and nonmetastatic thyroid tumors. The CDR3 contains 15 residues. Trimming removed 7 bases from V and 4 bases from J, with 14 bases in between. Germline CDR1 is MNHNS and CDR2 is SASEGT. TCRdb reanalyzed the PCR reads via MiXCR. The sample has about 5,800 clones; 15% to 20% are singletons. Among the patients, none had received any treatment before thyroid surgery. This clonotype originated in a female donor with papillary thyroid cancer or a benign thyroid nodule (not recorded which). Some clones in this sample may be carry-over from other donors' samples. Material for sequencing was adjacent normal tissue. This rearrangement joins TRBV6-1 to TRBJ2-6, with TRBD1 as a possible D gene (5 bases). The CDR3 coding sequence is TGTGCCAGCATGACAGACCTCTCCGGGGCCAACGTCCTGACTTTC. This translates into CASMTDLSGANVLTF.